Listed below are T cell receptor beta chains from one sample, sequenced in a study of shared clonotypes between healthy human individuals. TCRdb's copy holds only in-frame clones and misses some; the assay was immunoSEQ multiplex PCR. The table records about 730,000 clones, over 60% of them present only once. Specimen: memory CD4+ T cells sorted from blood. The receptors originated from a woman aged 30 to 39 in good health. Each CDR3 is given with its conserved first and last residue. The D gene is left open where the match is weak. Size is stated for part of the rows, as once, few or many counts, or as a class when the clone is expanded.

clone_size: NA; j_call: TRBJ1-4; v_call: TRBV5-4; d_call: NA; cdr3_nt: TGTGCCAGCAGCTTCGGAGGGGGAGGTATTGAAAAACTGTTTTTT; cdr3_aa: CASSFGGGGIEKLFF
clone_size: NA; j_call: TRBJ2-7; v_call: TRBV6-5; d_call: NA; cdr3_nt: TGTGTCACCGTGAGCTCCTACGAGCAGTACTTC; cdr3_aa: CVTVSSYEQYF
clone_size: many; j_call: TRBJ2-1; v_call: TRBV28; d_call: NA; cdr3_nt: TGTGCCAGCAGGTATGGATGGCGAGGAGACAATGAGCAGTTCTTC; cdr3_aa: CASRYGWRGDNEQFF
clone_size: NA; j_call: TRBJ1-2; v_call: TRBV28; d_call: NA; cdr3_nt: TGTGCCAGCAGGACCCTGGCGGCTAACTATGGCTACACCTTC; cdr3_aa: CASRTLAANYGYTF
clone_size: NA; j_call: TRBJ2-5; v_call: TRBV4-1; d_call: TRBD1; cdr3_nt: TGCGCCAGCAGCGCAAGAGGGACAGGGGGCCCCCAAGAGACCCAGTACTTC; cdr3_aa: CASSARGTGGPQETQYF
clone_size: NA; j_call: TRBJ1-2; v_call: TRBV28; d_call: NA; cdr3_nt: TGTGCCAGCCTCCCCAGGGGCAACTATGGCTACACCTTC; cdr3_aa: CASLPRGNYGYTF
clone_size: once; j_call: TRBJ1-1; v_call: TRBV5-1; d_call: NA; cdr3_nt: TGTGCCAGCAGCTTGGTATCCGGGAAGAACACTGAAGCTTTCTTT; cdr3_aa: CASSLVSGKNTEAFF
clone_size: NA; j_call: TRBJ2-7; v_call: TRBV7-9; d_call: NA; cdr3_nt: TGTGCCAGCAGCCCCCAGGGCGAGCAGTACTTC; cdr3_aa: CASSPQGEQYF
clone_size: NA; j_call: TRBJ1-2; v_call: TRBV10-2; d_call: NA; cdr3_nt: TGCGCCAGCGGGCAGGACACCTCGAGAGGCTACACCTTC; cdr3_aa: CASGQDTSRGYTF
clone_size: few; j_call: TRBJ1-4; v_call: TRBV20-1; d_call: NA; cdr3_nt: TGCAGTGCTGGAAGAGGGGAAAAACTGTTTTTT; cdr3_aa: CSAGRGEKLFF
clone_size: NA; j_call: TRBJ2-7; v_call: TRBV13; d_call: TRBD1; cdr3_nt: TGTGCCAGCAGCAACGGACAGGGGGCGCAATACGAGCAGTACTTC; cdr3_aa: CASSNGQGAQYEQYF
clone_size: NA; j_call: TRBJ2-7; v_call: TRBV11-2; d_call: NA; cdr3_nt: TGTGCCAGCAGCTTACAGGGTATTGACCACGAGCAGTACTTC; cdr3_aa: CASSLQGIDHEQYF
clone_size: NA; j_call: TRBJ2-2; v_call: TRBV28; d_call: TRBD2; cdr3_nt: TGTGCCAGCAGTCGCAGCGGGAGCGGCCGGAGCGGGGAGCTGTTTTTT; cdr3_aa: CASSRSGSGRSGELFF
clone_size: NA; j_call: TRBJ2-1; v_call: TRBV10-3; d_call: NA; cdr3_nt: TGTGCCATCAGACAGGGCTATGAGCAGTTCTTC; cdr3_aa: CAIRQGYEQFF
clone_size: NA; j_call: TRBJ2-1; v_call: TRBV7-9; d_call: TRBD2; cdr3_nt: TGTGCCAGCAGTCAGACTAGCGGGAGCTATGAGCAGTTCTTC; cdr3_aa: CASSQTSGSYEQFF
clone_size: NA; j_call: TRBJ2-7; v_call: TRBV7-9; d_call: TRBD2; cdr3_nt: TGTGCCAGCAGCTACCGACTAGCGGCCTACGAGCAGTACTTC; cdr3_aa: CASSYRLAAYEQYF
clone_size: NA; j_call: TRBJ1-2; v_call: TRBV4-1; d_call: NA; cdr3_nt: TGCGCCAGCAGCCAAGTGGGGGGCGATGCGGGCGGCTACACCTTC; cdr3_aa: CASSQVGGDAGGYTF
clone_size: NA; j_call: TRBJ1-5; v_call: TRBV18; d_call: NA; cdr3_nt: TGTGCCAGCTCACCTACTTCTGGATCTGGCGCGCCCCAGCATTTT; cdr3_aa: CASSPTSGSGAPQHF
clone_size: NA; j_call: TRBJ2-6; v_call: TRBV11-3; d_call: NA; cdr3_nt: TGTGCCAGCAGTCCGCAGACCTCTGGGGCCAACGTCCTGACTTTC; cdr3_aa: CASSPQTSGANVLTF
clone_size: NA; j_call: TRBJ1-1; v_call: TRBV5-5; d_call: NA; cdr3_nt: TGTGCCAGCAGCTTTGTGGAAAACACTGAAGCTTTCTTT; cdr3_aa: CASSFVENTEAFF
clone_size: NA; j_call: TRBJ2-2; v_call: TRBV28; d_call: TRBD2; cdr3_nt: TGTGCCAGCAGTTTATGGGAGGGAGGGATACTGAACACCGGGGAGCTGTTTTTT; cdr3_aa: CASSLWEGGILNTGELFF
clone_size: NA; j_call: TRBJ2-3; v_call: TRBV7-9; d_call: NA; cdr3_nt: TGTGCCAGCAGCTTAGCCGTCGTTGGAGGACCGATCAACACAGATACGCAGTATTTT; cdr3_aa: CASSLAVVGGPINTDTQYF
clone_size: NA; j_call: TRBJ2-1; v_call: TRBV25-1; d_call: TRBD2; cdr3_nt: TGTGCCAGCAGTGCGAGTAGCGGGAGTGCCTACAATGAGCAGTTCTTC; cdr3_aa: CASSASSGSAYNEQFF
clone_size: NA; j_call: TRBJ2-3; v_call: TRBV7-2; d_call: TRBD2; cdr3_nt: TGTGCCAGCAGCTTAAACGGGGGGCTAGCGGGGCAGGATACGCAGTATTTT; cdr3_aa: CASSLNGGLAGQDTQYF
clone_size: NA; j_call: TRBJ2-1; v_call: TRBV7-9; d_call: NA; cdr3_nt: TGTGCCAGCAGCGCCCGGGACTCGCCCAAGAAGGAGCAGTTCTTC; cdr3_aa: CASSARDSPKKEQFF
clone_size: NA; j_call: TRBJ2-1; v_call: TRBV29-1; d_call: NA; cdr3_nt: TGCAGCGTTGTGTGGGTCGACAATGAGCAGTTCTTC; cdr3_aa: CSVVWVDNEQFF
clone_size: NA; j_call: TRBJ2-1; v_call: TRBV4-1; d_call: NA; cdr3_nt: TGCGCCAGCAGCCAAGGAATGGGCGGGATGGGCGATGAGCAGTTCTTC; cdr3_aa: CASSQGMGGMGDEQFF
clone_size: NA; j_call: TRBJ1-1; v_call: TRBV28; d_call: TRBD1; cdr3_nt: TGTGCCAGCAGTTACAGGGGTGAAGCTTTCTTT; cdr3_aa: CASSYRGEAFF
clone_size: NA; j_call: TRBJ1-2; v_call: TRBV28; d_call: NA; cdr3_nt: TGTGCCAGCAGGTCCGGGACCCCGTTGAAAGGCTACACCTTC; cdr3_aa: CASRSGTPLKGYTF
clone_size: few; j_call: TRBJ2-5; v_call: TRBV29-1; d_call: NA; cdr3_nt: TGCAGCTCGGGAGCCTCCTTAGGGGAGACCCAGTACTTC; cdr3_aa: CSSGASLGETQYF
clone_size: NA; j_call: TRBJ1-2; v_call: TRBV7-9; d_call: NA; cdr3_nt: TGTGCCAGCAGCCCCTACGGGCCCACTAACTATGGCTACACCTTC; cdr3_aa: CASSPYGPTNYGYTF
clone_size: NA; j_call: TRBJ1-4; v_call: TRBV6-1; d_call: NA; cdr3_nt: TGTGCCAGCAGTGACAACAGGGTGGGTGAAAAACTGTTTTTT; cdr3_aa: CASSDNRVGEKLFF
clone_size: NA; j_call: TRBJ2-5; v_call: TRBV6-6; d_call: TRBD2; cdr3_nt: TGTGCCAGCAGTACCGGGACTAGCGGGAAAGAGACCCAGTACTTC; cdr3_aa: CASSTGTSGKETQYF
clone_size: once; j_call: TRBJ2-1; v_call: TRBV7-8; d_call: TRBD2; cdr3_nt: TGTGCCAGCAGCAAACCCGGGACTAGCGGGAGAGGGATAGATCACAATGAGCAGTTCTTC; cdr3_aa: CASSKPGTSGRGIDHNEQFF
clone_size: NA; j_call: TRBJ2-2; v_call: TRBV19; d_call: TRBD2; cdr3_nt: TGTGCCAGTAGAGGGGCGGGAGGCCTCGCCGGGGAGCTGTTTTTT; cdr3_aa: CASRGAGGLAGELFF
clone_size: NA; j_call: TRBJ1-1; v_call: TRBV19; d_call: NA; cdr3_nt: TGTGCCAGTAGTATGCACCGGGGAGGAGGAACTGAAGCTTTCTTT; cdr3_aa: CASSMHRGGGTEAFF
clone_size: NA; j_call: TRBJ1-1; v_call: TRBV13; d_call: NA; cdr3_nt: TGTGCCAGCAGTTCAGACGGACCCACTGAAGCTTTCTTT; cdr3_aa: CASSSDGPTEAFF
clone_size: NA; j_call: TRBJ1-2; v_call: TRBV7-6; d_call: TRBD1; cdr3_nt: TGTGCCAGCAGCCCCAGGGGGGACTATGGCTACACCTTC; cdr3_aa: CASSPRGDYGYTF
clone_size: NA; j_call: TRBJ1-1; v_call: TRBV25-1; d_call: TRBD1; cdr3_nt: TGTGCCAGCAGCTTTCAGCGACAGGGGGCTTTCTTT; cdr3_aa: CASSFQRQGAFF
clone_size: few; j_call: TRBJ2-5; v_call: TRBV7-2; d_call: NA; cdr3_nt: TGTGCCAGCAGCGTCGTGGCACTGCTAGATCAAGAGACCCAGTACTTC; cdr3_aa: CASSVVALLDQETQYF
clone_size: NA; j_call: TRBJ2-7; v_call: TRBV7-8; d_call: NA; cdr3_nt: TGTGCCAGCAGCTTAGCACTAACGTCCTACGAGCAGTACTTC; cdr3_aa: CASSLALTSYEQYF
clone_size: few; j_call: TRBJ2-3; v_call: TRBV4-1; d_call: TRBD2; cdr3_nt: TGCGCCAGCAGCCGTTTAGCGGGAGTAGATACGCAGTATTTT; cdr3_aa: CASSRLAGVDTQYF
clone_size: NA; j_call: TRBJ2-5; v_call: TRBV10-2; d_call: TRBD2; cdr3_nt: TGCGCCAGCCGCGAGGCCCTAGCGGGAGTTGAGACCCAGTACTTC; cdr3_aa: CASREALAGVETQYF
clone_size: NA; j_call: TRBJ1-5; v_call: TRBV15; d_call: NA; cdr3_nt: TGTGCCACCAGTAAGAGTTGGGGGGGACAGCCCCAGCATTTT; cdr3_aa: CATSKSWGGQPQHF
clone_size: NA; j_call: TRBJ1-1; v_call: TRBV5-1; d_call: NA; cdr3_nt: TGCGCCAGCAGCGCCCAATTGGCTAACACTGAAGCTTTCTTT; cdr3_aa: CASSAQLANTEAFF
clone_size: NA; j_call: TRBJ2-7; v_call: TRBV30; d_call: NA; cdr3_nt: TGTGCCTGGACTCGAAGTGGCTCCAGGGGCTACGAGCAGTACTTC; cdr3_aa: CAWTRSGSRGYEQYF
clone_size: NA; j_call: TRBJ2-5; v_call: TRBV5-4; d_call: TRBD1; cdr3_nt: TGTGCCAGCAGCCAAGACAGGGGGGAGACCCAGTACTTC; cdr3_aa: CASSQDRGETQYF
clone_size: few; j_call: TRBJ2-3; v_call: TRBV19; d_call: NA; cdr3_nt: TGTGCCAGTAGTAGAGAACAGGGGAGGGATACGCAGTATTTT; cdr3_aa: CASSREQGRDTQYF
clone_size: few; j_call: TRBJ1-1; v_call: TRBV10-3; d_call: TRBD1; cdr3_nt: TGTGCCATCAGTTTAACGGACAGGGGGAACACTGAAGCTTTCTTT; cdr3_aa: CAISLTDRGNTEAFF
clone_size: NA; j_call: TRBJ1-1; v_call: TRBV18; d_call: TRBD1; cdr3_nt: TGTGCCAGCTCACCGGACAGGGGCTTTGAAGCTTTCTTT; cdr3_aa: CASSPDRGFEAFF
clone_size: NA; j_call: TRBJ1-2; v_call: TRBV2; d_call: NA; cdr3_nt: TGTGCCAGCAGTGAGATGACCTATGGCTACACCTTC; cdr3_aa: CASSEMTYGYTF
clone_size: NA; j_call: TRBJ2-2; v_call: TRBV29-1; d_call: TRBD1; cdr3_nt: TGCAGCGTTACCGGGACAGGCAACACCGGGGAGCTGTTTTTT; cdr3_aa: CSVTGTGNTGELFF
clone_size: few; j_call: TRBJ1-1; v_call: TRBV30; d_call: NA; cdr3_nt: TGTGCCTGGAGTAAAACAAGGAACACTGAAGCTTTCTTT; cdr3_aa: CAWSKTRNTEAFF
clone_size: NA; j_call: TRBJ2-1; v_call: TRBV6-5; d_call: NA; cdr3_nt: TGTGCCAGCAGGGCCGAGGGAAGCGTTAATGAGCAGTTCTTC; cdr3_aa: CASRAEGSVNEQFF
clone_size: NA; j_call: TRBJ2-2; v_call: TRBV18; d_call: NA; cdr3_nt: TGTGCCAGCTCACCACTCCCCTATCAGCGGACCGGGGAGCTGTTTTTT; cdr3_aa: CASSPLPYQRTGELFF
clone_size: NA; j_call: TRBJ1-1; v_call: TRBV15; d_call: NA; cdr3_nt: TGTGCCACCAGCAGAGATGCCAGGGTGGACACTGAAGCTTTCTTT; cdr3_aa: CATSRDARVDTEAFF
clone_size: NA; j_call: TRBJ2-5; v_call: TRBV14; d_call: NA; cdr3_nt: TGTGCCAGCAGCCAAGCGGAGACCCAGTACTTC; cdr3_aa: CASSQAETQYF